Below, 30 T cell receptor beta chains from the same sample are listed, as sequenced in a study of blood T cell repertoires in COVID-19. Profiling relied on immunoSEQ multiplex PCR, and the TCRdb table lists in-frame clones only, not all of them. The data contain 400,000 to 550,000 clones, roughly 85% of them singletons. The sample consisted of PBMCs or T cells enriched from blood (not recorded which). The receptors derive from a woman aged 18 to 35 with acute COVID-19.

This clone was picked up a small number of times. The chain carries TRBV18 and TRBJ1-3, with D perhaps TRBD1 (6 bases). This CDR3 is built from 16 residues. Trimming took off 2 bases at V and 4 bases at J, with 15 bases between the two ends. Germline-derived CDR1 and CDR2 are KGHSH and LQKENI. DNA of the CDR3: TGTGCCAGCTCACCAAACTCTCTACAGGGAGGAAACACCATATATTTT. Protein: CASSPNSLQGGNTIYF. The entire variable domain, with the rest obtained from reference TRBV18 and TRBJ1-3, is as follows: NAGVMQNPRHLVRRRGQEARLRCSPMKGHSHVYWYRQLPEEGLKFMVYLQKENIIDESGMPKERFSAEFPKEGPSILRIQQVVRGDSAAYFCASSPNSLQGGNTIYFGEGSWLTVV.

This clone was recorded only once. The V call is TRBV27, the J call TRBJ2-2, with 8 bases that match TRBD2. The germline V gene has CDR1 MNHEY and CDR2 SMNVEV (reference sequence). J gave up 7 bases and V 7 bases, and 11 bases lay outside the gene matches. This CDR3 is 15 amino acids long. In DNA, the CDR3 is TGTGCCAGCACCCTGAAAGCGGGAGCTGGCGGGGAGCTGTTTTTT. Its translation: CASTLKAGAGGELFF.

The rearrangement joins TRBV27 to TRBJ2-3, with TRBD2 matching 10 bases. The CDR3 totals 15 residues. Germline loops: CDR1 MNHEY, CDR2 SMNVEV (reference sequence). With V trimmed by 6 bases and J by 1 base, 4 bases remained unmatched. The CDR3: CASRLLAGGTDTQYF. CDR3 DNA: TGTGCCAGCAGACTTCTAGCGGGAGGCACAGATACGCAGTATTTT.

This chain links TRBV9 with TRBJ1-2, with 9 positions matching TRBD1. The CDR3 has 13 residues. The V segment lost 4 bases and the J segment 8 bases; nucleotides outside the gene matches: 6. Germline V gene sequence: CDR1 SGDLS, CDR2 YYNGEE. The CDR3, as DNA: TGTGCCAGCAGCCGAACAGGGGGCGGCGGCTACACCTTC. Encoded protein: CASSRTGGGGYTF.

The sample holds one count of this clone. The chain is built from TRBV6-5 and TRBJ2-5; a possible D gene is TRBD2 (5 bases). From germline, CDR1 is MNHEY and CDR2 SVGAGI. Trimming cost V 6 bases and J 10 bases, with 18 bases left between them. The CDR3 loop spans 13 amino acids. The CDR3 DNA reads as TGTGCCAGCAGCGAGGGCCCCGCAATGTACCAGTACTTC. Its translation is CASSEGPAMYQYF.

This clone has a single count. This sequence joins TRBV9 and TRBJ1-2, with TRBD1 matching 9 bases. After removal of 0 bases from V and 2 bases from J, the junction contained 2 bases not matched to a gene. CDR1 and CDR2 (germline): SGDLS, YYNGEE. CDR3 length: 15 amino acids. The chain's CDR3 is CASSVATGGNYGYTF. For the CDR3, the DNA is TGTGCCAGCAGCGTAGCTACAGGGGGCAACTATGGCTACACCTTC. Together with reference TRBV9 and TRBJ1-2, the CDR3 gives the full variable domain: DSGVTQTPKHLITATGQRVTLRCSPRSGDLSVYWYQQSLDQGLQFLIQYYNGEERAKGNILERFSAQQFPDLHSELNLSSLELGDSALYFCASSVATGGNYGYTFGSGTRLTVV.

This clone appeared once. The chain is built from TRBV10-3 and TRBJ2-5; no clear D gene. CDR3 size: 14 residues. Germline loops: CDR1 ENHRY, CDR2 SYGVKD. Trimming took off 0 bases at V and 2 bases at J, with 7 bases between the two ends. The CDR3 here is CAISESAQQETQYF. As DNA, the CDR3 is TGTGCCATCAGTGAGTCGGCACAGCAAGAGACCCAGTACTTC.

The sample holds one count of this clone. J is TRBJ1-2 and V is TRBV30; unclear D gene. The germline CDR1 and CDR2 sequences are GTSNPN and SVGIG (reference sequence). The CDR3 has 14 residues. V gave up 0 bases and J gave up 7 bases, with 15 bases separating them. DNA of the CDR3: TGTGCCTGGAGTGTGTCTATCTGGCCAGGTGGCTACACCTTC. This codes for CAWSVSIWPGGYTF.

The V gene is TRBV7-8, the J gene TRBJ1-6; TRBD1 aligns across 7 bases. The CDR3 consists of 19 residues. Germline V CDR1 and CDR2: SGHVS, FQNEAQ. Trimming took 2 bases from V and 4 from J; bases not matched to a gene: 14. CDR3 residues: CASSLLGGGNTPYNSPLHF. For the CDR3, the DNA is TGTGCCAGCAGCTTACTAGGGGGCGGAAATACTCCTTATAATTCACCCCTCCACTTT.

This rearrangement joins TRBV19 to TRBJ2-7, with 8 positions matching TRBD1. Trimming cost V 8 bases and J 0 bases; bases outside gene matches: 3. The CDR3 extends over 13 amino acids. Germline V gene data show CDR1 as LNHDA and CDR2 as SQIVND (reference sequence). In DNA form, the CDR3 reads TGTGCCAGTGGAGGACAGGGCTCCTACGAGCAGTACTTC. Translating it yields CASGGQGSYEQYF.

The chain uses TRBV7-3 and TRBJ2-1; 10 bases map to TRBD2. The CDR3 extends over 15 amino acids. Germline CDR1 SGHTA, CDR2 FQGTGA. Trimming removed 2 bases from V and 7 bases from J; junction bases left unmatched: 5. CDR3 protein: CASSLRAGGPNEQFF. CDR3 DNA sequence: TGTGCCAGCAGCTTACGAGCGGGGGGGCCGAATGAGCAGTTCTTC.

The chain recombines TRBV27 with TRBJ2-1; D unclear. CDR1 and CDR2 from the germline V gene are MNHEY and SMNVEV (reference sequence). CDR3 length equals 11 residues. V was clipped by 6 bases and J by 4 bases, with 4 bases between them. The CDR3 loop reads CASSQYNEQFF. Written as DNA, the CDR3 is TGTGCCAGCAGCCAGTACAATGAGCAGTTCTTC.

This chain connects TRBV7-3 to TRBJ2-1, with 8 bases identical to TRBD1. J lost 7 bases, V lost 1 base, and 3 bases had no gene match. CDR1 SGHTA and CDR2 FQGTGA come from the germline V gene. The CDR3 runs to 14 residues. The CDR3 loop is CASSLRQGANEQFF. The CDR3, as DNA: TGTGCCAGCAGCTTAAGGCAGGGGGCAAATGAGCAGTTCTTC. The whole variable domain, filled in from reference TRBV7-3 and TRBJ2-1, reads GAGVSQTPSNKVTEKGKYVELRCDPISGHTALYWYRQSLGQGPEFLIYFQGTGAADDSGLPNDRFFAVRPEGSVSTLKIQRTERGDSAVYLCASSLRQGANEQFFGPGTRLTVL.

V is TRBV5-5 and J is TRBJ2-2; tentatively, D is TRBD1 (5 bases). Trimming removed 2 bases from V and 6 bases from J, with 17 bases in between. Germline V gene data show CDR1 as SGHKS and CDR2 as YYEKEE (reference sequence). This CDR3 comprises 16 residues. The CDR3 nucleotides are TGTGCCAGCAGCTTCGGTGGGCAGGGATTCTCCGGGGAGCTGTTTTTT. It specifies CASSFGGQGFSGELFF.

V usage is TRBV6-5 and J usage is TRBJ1-6, with TRBD1 matching over 7 bases. The junction had 8 bases not matched to a gene; V was cut back by 5 bases and J by 7 bases. The CDR3 totals 15 residues. Germline V CDR1 and CDR2: MNHEY, SVGAGI. CDR3 residues: CASSPQGEGNSPLHF. As DNA, the CDR3 is TGTGCCAGCAGTCCGCAGGGGGAAGGAAATTCACCCCTCCACTTT.

As regards this clone: The same CDR3 can be traced to other DNA sequences in this sample. The V and J genes are TRBV18 and TRBJ2-1; 10 bases align to TRBD2. Per the germline V gene, CDR1 is KGHSH and CDR2 is LQKENI. V was pared by 3 bases and J by 2 bases, with 4 bases of the junction left unmatched. The CDR3 covers 16 residues. The CDR3 here is CASSPTSGLAYNEQFF. The CDR3 coding sequence is TGTGCCAGCTCACCGACTAGCGGGTTAGCCTACAATGAGCAGTTCTTC.

The chain has TRBV27 and TRBJ2-1, with 7 bases lining up with TRBD2. The CDR3 runs 17 residues. The V and J ends lost 5 bases and 9 bases, in that order; junction bases with no gene match: 19. Germline CDR1 and CDR2: MNHEY and SMNVEV (reference sequence). The CDR3 reads CASSKPPRAGALPEQFF. Here the CDR3 DNA reads TGTGCCAGCAGTAAACCTCCTAGGGCGGGAGCTCTGCCTGAGCAGTTCTTC.

V gene TRBV6-5 combines with J gene TRBJ2-7, with 8 bases identical to TRBD2. The germline CDR1 and CDR2 sequences are MNHEY and SVGAGI. The V gene end was trimmed by 7 bases and the J gene end by 3 bases; junction bases not matched to a gene: 8. The CDR3 contains 14 residues. CDR3 coding DNA: TGTGCCAGCAAAGTCGGGACTAGTCTCTACGAGCAGTACTTC. It is translated as CASKVGTSLYEQYF.

The J gene is TRBJ1-1, the V gene TRBV6-5; D not resolved. This CDR3 spans 12 amino acids. V dropped 4 bases and J dropped 5 bases, with 8 bases sitting between them. The germline V gene has CDR1 MNHEY and CDR2 SVGAGI. The CDR3 region has the DNA TGTGCCAGCAGTTCAACCGGGACTGAAGCTTTCTTT. Protein: CASSSTGTEAFF.

The chain uses TRBV19 and TRBJ2-7; tentatively, D is TRBD1 (5 bases). The V end lost 3 bases, the J end lost 0 bases, and 15 bases lay between the germline ends. The CDR3 sequence is 16 residues long. Germline CDR1 is LNHDA and CDR2 is SQIVND (reference sequence). DNA for the CDR3: TGTGCCAGTAGTATCAAAGGGGTGGCAGTCTCCTACGAGCAGTACTTC. Encoded protein: CASSIKGVAVSYEQYF.

This clone was seen a handful of times. This chain joins TRBV28 and TRBJ2-7; 9 bases align to TRBD1. The V gene's germline CDR1 is MDHEN and CDR2 SYDVKM. The V and J ends lost 2 bases and 4 bases, in that order; junction bases with no gene match: 6. The CDR3 length is 15 residues. The CDR3 bases are TGTGCCAGCAGTTTAAACGACAGGGGGGGGTACGAGCAGTACTTC. This codes for CASSLNDRGGYEQYF.

V gene TRBV3-1 (or the pseudogene TRBV3-2) combines with J gene TRBJ2-5; no reliable D call. CDR1 is LGHDT and CDR2 is YNNKEL in the germline V gene (reference sequence). This CDR3 region has 12 residues. V lost 0 bases to trimming and J lost 5 bases, with 4 bases between them. The DNA for the CDR3 is TGTGCCAGCAGCCAAGATCTCGAGACCCAGTACTTC. Translating it yields CASSQDLETQYF.

V is TRBV19 and J is TRBJ2-1; 14 nucleotides agree with TRBD2. The CDR3 has 16 amino acids. Germline V gives CDR1 LNHDA, CDR2 SQIVND (reference sequence). The J segment lost 10 bases and the V segment lost 0 bases, leaving 5 bases of the junction unmatched. Here the CDR3 DNA reads TGTGCCAGTAGTATAGACGATTGGACTAGCGGGGGGGAGCAGTTCTTC. Its translation is CASSIDDWTSGGEQFF.

V usage is TRBV9 and J usage is TRBJ2-3, with TRBD2 matching 13 bases. V lost 0 bases and J lost 7; bases outside the gene matches: 2. The CDR3 extends over 15 amino acids. Germline CDR1 SGDLS, CDR2 YYNGEE. The CDR3 spells CASSVGTSGRNTQYF. In nucleotides, the CDR3 is TGTGCCAGCAGCGTAGGGACTAGCGGGAGAAATACGCAGTATTTT.

The genes are TRBV6-6 and TRBJ2-1, with 9 bases fitting TRBD2. Unmatched junction bases numbered 15, after V lost 5 bases and J lost 7 bases. In germline, CDR1 is MNHNY, CDR2 SVGAGI (reference sequence). The CDR3 covers 17 residues. CDR3 sequence (DNA): TGTGCCAGCAGTCCCCCCTGGGCGGGGGGGATAGGAAATGAGCAGTTCTTC. This encodes CASSPPWAGGIGNEQFF.

The chain combines TRBV7-6 with TRBJ2-7; TRBD1 might be the D (5 bases). The ends were cut back, 2 bases at V and 0 bases at J, with 14 bases in the middle. The CDR3 extends over 16 amino acids. The germline gives CDR1 SGHVS, CDR2 FNYEAQ. CDR3 in DNA: TGTGCCAGCAGCTTATATCCGCCTGACAGCTCCTACGAGCAGTACTTC. This encodes CASSLYPPDSSYEQYF.

This chain joins TRBV2 and TRBJ1-1; 9 nucleotides agree with TRBD1. Losses at the gene ends were 3 bases for V and 7 bases for J; bases not matched to a gene: 15. The CDR3 contains 17 residues. The V gene's germline CDR1 is SNHLY and CDR2 FYNNEI. Here the CDR3 reads CASSEGGTGLMNGEAFF. In DNA, the CDR3 is TGTGCCAGCAGTGAGGGTGGGACAGGGTTAATGAACGGTGAAGCTTTCTTT.

The chain combines TRBV24-1 with TRBJ2-2; D might be TRBD1 (6 bases). The CDR3 consists of 17 residues. Germline assignment: CDR1 KGHDR and CDR2 SFDVKD. V was pared by 4 bases and J by 1 base, with 15 bases between. The CDR3 DNA reads as TGTGCCACCAGTGACCCAACCGGGACATGGAACACCGGGGAGCTGTTTTTT. It codes for CATSDPTGTWNTGELFF.

This clone was found once. This chain joins TRBV4-3 and TRBJ1-2; D is ambiguous. Germline V gene lookup returns CDR1 LGHNA and CDR2 YSLEER. The V end lost 0 bases, the J end lost 0 bases, and 5 bases lay between the germline ends. CDR3 length: 14 residues. CDR3 in amino acids: CASSQDSSNYGYTF. CDR3 coding DNA: TGCGCCAGCAGCCAAGACAGTTCTAACTATGGCTACACCTTC.

This clone was seen only once. The chain carries TRBV18 and TRBJ2-5, with 7 bases aligning to TRBD1. The V gene's germline CDR1 is KGHSH and CDR2 LQKENI. The V segment lost 4 bases and the J segment 2 bases; nucleotides outside the gene matches: 7. The length of the CDR3 is 15 residues. CDR3 loop: CASSQGQVQQETQYF. CDR3 coding DNA: TGTGCCAGCTCACAAGGACAGGTCCAACAAGAGACCCAGTACTTC.